This T cell receptor (beta chain) was captured by sequencing in a study of CD8 T cells in Susac syndrome. Germline assignment: CDR1 SEHNR and CDR2 FQNEAQ (reference sequence). The CDR3 runs to 16 residues. Germline trimming cut 5 bases from V and 3 bases from J; bases unmatched to any gene: 9. Reverse transcription of 0.5 to 1 ug RNA used random hexamers. TCRdb called the immunoSEQ multiplex PCR reads again in MiXCR, with one record for every CDR3 protein. The sample lists 110,000 to 150,000 distinct CDR3 sequences, 94% occurring once. The sample taken for sequencing was CD8+ T cells from PBMCs. The V and J genes are TRBV7-9 and TRBJ2-7, with 11 bases that match TRBD2. The sequence derives from a human donor in good health. The CDR3 DNA reads as TGTGCCAGCAGCCCCGGGACTAGCGGAGTCTTCTACGAGCAGTACTTC. It specifies CASSPGTSGVFYEQYF.